The 7 T cell receptor beta chains listed next were all sequenced from one sample in a study of T cells in localized non-small cell lung cancer (dated by TCRdb to between 2020 and 2021). The library relied on the immunoSEQ multiplex PCR assay. This immuneACCESS table, as held by TCRdb, lists in-frame sequences with V and J called but not all clones. Of the missing ones, under half trace to an unresolved V gene in checked studies; the others have no known cause. The sample table shows 35,000 to 45,000 clones, and around nine tenths are seen once. The ten largest clones take up roughly 2.6% of the sample. The sample consisted of peripheral blood, taken before any cancer treatment. The receptors derive from a female donor of 60 years or more with stage I squamous cell lung carcinoma.

The chain couples TRBV4-1 to TRBJ2-1; 9 positions agree with TRBD2. Trimming took 1 base from V and 6 from J; bases not matched to a gene: 10. Germline loops: CDR1 MGHRA, CDR2 YSYEKL. The CDR3 is 17 amino acids. The CDR3 sequence: CASSQVAGGPQGNEQFF. CDR3 nucleotide sequence: TGCGCCAGCAGCCAAGTTGCGGGAGGGCCCCAGGGCAATGAGCAGTTCTTC.

The chain employs TRBV5-6 and TRBJ1-4, with D unclear. This CDR3 comprises 15 residues. CDR1 and CDR2 from the germline V gene are SGHDT and YYEEEE. V was shortened by 0 bases and J by 6 bases, with 12 bases between the two germline ends. The CDR3 coding sequence is TGTGCCAGCAGCTTGGGTGGCCAGATTTATGAAAAACTGTTTTTT. Residues: CASSLGGQIYEKLFF.

The gene calls are TRBV6-6 and TRBJ2-4; maybe TRBD1 (5 bases). In germline, CDR1 is MNHNY, CDR2 SVGAGI (reference sequence). The CDR3 totals 14 residues. Trimming took 2 bases from V and 7 from J, leaving 12 bases between them. The DNA for the CDR3 is TGTGCCAGCAGTTACAGGCAGGGTACGAACATTCAGTACTTC. This gives the protein CASSYRQGTNIQYF.

To note about this clone: It may be a read error: a sequence one base away is much more abundant. The identical CDR3 is also encoded by other nucleotide sequences in the sample. The genes are TRBV7-9 and TRBJ2-7; 7 bases line up with TRBD1. Germline V CDR1 and CDR2: SEHNR, FQNEAQ (reference sequence). The V segment lost 5 bases and the J segment 3 bases; nucleotides outside the gene matches: 7. The CDR3 has 14 amino acids. CDR3 in DNA: TGTGCCAGCAGCCACCGGGACAGAAACTACGAGCAGTACTTC. Protein: CASSHRDRNYEQYF. Filled out from reference TRBV7-9 and TRBJ2-7, the complete variable domain reads DTGVSQNPRHKITKRGQNVTFRCDPISEHNRLYWYRQTLGQGPEFLTYFQNEAQLEKSRLLSDRFSAERPKGSFSTLEIQRTEQGDSAMYLCASSHRDRNYEQYFGPGTRLTVT.

The rearrangement links TRBV13 to TRBJ1-2; possible D gene TRBD1, 5 bases. The CDR3 sequence is 15 residues long. Germline V gene data show CDR1 as PRHDT and CDR2 as FYEKMQ (reference sequence). V lost 0 bases and J 0 bases, leaving 8 bases between the germline ends. The DNA for the CDR3 is TGTGCCAGCAGCTTAGGTCAGGGCGCTAACTATGGCTACACCTTC. Protein sequence: CASSLGQGANYGYTF.

This chain links TRBV7-8 with TRBJ2-3, with 11 bases matching TRBD2. Per the germline V gene, CDR1 is SGHVS and CDR2 is FQNEAQ. This CDR3 spans 15 amino acids. With V trimmed by 6 bases and J by 6 bases, 8 bases remained unmatched. The CDR3 here is CASRRTSGRRDTQYF. The CDR3 DNA sequence: TGTGCCAGCAGACGAACTAGCGGGAGAAGGGATACGCAGTATTTT. The full variable domain, completed using reference TRBV7-8 and TRBJ2-3, is GAGVSQSPRYKVAKRGQDVALRCDPISGHVSLFWYQQALGQGPEFLTYFQNEAQLDKSGLPSDRFFAERPEGSVSTLKIQRTQQEDSAVYLCASRRTSGRRDTQYFGPGTRLTVL.

The V and J genes are TRBV11-2 and TRBJ2-2; 13 nucleotides agree with TRBD2. The CDR3 is 18 amino acids. In germline, CDR1 is SGHAT, CDR2 FQNNGV. The junction had 7 bases not matched to a gene; V was cut back by 5 bases and J by 1 base. The CDR3 spells CASSLTSGRVGNTGELFF. CDR3 DNA: TGTGCCAGCAGCCTCACTAGCGGGAGGGTTGGGAACACCGGGGAGCTGTTTTTT.